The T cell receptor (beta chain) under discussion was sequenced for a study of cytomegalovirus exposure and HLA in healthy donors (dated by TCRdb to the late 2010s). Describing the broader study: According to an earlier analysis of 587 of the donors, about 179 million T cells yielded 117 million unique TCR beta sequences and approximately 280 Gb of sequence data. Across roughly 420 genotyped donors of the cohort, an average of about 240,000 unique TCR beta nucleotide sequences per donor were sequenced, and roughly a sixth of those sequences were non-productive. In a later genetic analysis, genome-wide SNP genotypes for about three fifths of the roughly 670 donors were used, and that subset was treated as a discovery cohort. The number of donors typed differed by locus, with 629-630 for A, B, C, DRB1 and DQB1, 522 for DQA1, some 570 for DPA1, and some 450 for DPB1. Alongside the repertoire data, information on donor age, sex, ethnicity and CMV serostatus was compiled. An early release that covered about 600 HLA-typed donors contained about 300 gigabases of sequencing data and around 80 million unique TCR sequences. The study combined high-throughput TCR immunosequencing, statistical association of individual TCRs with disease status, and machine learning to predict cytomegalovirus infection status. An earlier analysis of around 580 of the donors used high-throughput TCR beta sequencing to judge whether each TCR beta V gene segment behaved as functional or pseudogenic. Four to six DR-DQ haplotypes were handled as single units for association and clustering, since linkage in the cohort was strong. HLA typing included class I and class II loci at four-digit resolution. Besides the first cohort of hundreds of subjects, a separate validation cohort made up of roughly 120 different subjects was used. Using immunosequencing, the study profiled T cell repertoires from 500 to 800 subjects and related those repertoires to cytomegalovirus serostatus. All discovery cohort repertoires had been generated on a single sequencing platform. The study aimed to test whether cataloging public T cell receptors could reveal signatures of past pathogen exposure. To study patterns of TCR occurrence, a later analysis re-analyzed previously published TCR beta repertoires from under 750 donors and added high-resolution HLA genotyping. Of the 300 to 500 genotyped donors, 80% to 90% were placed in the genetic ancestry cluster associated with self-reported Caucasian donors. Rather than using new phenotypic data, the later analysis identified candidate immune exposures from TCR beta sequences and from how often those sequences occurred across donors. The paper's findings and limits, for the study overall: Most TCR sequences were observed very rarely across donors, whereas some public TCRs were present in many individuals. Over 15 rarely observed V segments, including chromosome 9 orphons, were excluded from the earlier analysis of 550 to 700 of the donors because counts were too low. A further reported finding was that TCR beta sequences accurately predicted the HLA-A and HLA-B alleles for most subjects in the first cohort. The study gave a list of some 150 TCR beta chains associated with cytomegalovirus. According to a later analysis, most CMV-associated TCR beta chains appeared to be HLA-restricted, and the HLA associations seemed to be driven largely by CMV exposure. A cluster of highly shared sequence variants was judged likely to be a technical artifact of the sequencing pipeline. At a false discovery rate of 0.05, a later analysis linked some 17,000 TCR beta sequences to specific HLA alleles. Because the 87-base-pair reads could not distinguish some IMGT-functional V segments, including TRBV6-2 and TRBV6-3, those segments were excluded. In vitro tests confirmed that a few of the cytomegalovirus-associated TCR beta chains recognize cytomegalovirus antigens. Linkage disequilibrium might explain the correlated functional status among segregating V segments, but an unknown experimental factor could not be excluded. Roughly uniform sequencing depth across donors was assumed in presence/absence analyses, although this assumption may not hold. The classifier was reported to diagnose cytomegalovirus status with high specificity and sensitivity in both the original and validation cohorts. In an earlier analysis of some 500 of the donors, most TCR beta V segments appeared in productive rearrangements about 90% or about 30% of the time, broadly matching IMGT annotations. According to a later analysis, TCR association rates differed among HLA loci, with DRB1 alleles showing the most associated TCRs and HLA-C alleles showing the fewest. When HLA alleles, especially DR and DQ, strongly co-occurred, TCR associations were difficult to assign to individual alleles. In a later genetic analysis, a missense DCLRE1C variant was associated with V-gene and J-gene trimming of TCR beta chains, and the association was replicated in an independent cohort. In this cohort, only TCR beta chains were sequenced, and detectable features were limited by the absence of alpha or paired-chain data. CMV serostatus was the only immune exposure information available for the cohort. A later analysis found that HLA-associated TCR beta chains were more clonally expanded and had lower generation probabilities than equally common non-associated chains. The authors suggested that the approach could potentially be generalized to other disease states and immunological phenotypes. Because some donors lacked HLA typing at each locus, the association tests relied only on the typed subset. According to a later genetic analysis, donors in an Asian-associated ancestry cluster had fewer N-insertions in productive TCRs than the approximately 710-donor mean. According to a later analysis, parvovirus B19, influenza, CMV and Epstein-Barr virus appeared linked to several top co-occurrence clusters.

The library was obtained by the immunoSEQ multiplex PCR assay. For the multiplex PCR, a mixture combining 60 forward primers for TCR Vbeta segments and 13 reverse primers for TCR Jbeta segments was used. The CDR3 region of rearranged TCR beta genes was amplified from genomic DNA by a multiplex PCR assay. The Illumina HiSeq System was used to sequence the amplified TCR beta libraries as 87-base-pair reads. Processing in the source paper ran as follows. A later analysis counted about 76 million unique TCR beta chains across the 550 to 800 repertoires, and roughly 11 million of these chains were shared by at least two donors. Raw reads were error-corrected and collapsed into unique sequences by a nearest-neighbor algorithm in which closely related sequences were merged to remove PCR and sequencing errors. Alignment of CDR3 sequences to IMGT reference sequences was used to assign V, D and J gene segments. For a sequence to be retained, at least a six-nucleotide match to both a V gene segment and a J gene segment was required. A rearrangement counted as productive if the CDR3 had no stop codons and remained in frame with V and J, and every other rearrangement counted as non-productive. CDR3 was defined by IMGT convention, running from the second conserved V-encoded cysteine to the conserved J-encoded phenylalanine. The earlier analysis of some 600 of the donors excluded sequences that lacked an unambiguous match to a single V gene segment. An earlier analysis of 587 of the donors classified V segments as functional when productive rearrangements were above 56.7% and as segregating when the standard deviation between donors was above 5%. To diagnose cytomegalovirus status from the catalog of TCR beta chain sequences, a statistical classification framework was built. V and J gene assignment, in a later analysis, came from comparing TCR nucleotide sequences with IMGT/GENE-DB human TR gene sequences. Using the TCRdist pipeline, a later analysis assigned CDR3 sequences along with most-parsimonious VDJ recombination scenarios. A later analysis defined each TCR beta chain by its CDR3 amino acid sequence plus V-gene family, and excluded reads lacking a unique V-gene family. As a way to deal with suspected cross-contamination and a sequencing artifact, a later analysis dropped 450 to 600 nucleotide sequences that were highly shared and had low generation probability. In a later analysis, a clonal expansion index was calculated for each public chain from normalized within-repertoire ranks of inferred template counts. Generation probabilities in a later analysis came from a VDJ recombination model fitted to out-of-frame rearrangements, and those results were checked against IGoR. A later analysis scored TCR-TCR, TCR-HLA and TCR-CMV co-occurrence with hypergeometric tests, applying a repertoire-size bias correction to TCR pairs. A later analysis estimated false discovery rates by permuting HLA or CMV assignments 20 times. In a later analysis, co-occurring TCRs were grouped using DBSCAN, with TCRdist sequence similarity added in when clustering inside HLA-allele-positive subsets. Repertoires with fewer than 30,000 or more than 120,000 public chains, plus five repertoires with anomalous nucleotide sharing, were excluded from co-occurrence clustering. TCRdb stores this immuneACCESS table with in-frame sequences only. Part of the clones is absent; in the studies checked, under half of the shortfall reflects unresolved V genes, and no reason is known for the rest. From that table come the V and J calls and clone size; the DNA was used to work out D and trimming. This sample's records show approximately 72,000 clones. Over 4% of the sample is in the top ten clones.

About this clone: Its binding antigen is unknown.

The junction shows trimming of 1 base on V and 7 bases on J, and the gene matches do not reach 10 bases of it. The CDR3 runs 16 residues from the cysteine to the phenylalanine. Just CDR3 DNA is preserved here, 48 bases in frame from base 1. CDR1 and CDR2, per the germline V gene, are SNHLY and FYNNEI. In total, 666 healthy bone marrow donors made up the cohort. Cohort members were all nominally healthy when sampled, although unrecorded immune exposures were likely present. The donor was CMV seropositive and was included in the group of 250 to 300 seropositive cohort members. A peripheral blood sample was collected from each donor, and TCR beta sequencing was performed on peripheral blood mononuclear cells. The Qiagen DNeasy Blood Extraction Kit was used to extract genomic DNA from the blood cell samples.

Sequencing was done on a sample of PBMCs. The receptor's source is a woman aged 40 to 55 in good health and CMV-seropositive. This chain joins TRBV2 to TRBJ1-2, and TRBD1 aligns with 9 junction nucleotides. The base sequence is TGTGCCAGCAGTGAAGACGGGACAGGGTTTGGGGCTGGCTACACCTTC. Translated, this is CASSEDGTGFGAGYTF. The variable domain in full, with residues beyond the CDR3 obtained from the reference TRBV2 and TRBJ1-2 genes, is EPEVTQTPSHQVTQMGQEVILRCVPISNHLYFYWYRQILGQKVEFLVSFYNNEISEKSEIFDDQFSVERPDGSNFTLKIRSTKLEDSAMYFCASSEDGTGFGAGYTFGSGTRLTVV.